This TCR beta chain was profiled in a study of CD39 and CD103 CD8 tumor-infiltrating T cells. General study findings and limits: Compared with DN, SP and blood memory CD8, DP TILs appeared more oligoclonal.

Repertoires were generated with immunoSEQ multiplex PCR, while TCRdb's copy carries only in-frame clones and drops some. The sample carries around 4,300 clones, roughly two thirds recorded once. As regards this clone: Its antigen remains unknown.

T lymphocytes were negatively selected, with EpCAM beads added for tumor-infiltrating lymphocytes. Sorted memory CD8 cells were CD8+CD4-CD45RA-, regardless of CCR7. The junction had 6 bases not matched to a gene; V was cut back by 2 bases and J by 6 bases. The CDR3 spans 14 residues. The germline V gene encodes CDR1 MNHEY and CDR2 SVGAGI. This sequence originates from a human donor with head and neck squamous cell carcinoma. The sequenced sample was CD8+ T cells sorted from blood. The sample's subset: total memory CD8 T cells (CD45RA-CCR7+/-) from blood or uninvolved lymph node. This chain links TRBV6-5 with TRBJ2-7; 8 bases align to TRBD1. CDR3 nucleotides: TGTGCCAGCAGTTACGAGACAGGGGCCCTCGAGCAGTACTTC. Protein sequence: CASSYETGALEQYF.